The 24 T cell receptor beta chains given below trace back to one sample, sequenced in a study of T cells in Graves' hyperthyroidism and ophthalmopathy. From RNA transcripts, TCR beta CDR3 regions were amplified. A set of HTBI primers served as the primers for a first-round RT-PCR of the TCR CDR3. Using its own MiXCR run on the multiplex PCR reads, TCRdb lists one record per CDR3 protein. The sample lists about 580,000 distinct CDR3 sequences, around 45% occurring once. The source material was peripheral blood or thyroid tissue (not recorded which). These receptors all stem from a young woman with Graves' hyperthyroidism.

This clonotype was observed a few times. Here the CDR3 reads CASSRERYEQYF. The CDR3 coding sequence is TGTGCCAGCAGCCGAGAGAGGTACGAGCAGTACTTC. The chain joins TRBV3-1 to TRBJ2-7, with no clear D. CDR1 is LGHDT and CDR2 is YNNKEL in the germline V gene (reference sequence). The ends were cut back, 4 bases at V and 4 bases at J, with 8 bases in the middle. The CDR3 is 12 amino acids.

This clonotype occurred many times. This chain uses TRBV15 with TRBJ2-7, with 8 bases matching TRBD1. The CDR3 totals 16 residues. The trim removed 3 bases at V and 5 bases at J, leaving 12 bases unmatched. Germline V lookup: CDR1 LNHNV, CDR2 YYDKDF (reference sequence). CDR3 region: CATSSTGQGQDHEQYF. The CDR3 bases are TGTGCCACCAGCAGTACAGGACAGGGACAGGATCACGAGCAGTACTTC.

This clonotype came up many times. The chain has TRBV3-1 and TRBJ1-1, with a tentative D call TRBD1 (5 bases). Looked up from germline, CDR1 is LGHDT and CDR2 is YNNKEL (reference sequence). The CDR3 sequence is 15 residues long. Trimming removed 2 bases from V and 1 base from J, with 11 bases in between. The CDR3 protein is CASSQTGLPNTEAFF. The DNA of the CDR3 is TGTGCCAGCAGCCAAACGGGACTCCCGAACACTGAAGCTTTCTTT.

This clonotype has at least ten counts. J is TRBJ1-1 and V is TRBV29-1; D ambiguous. The CDR3 has 11 residues. Germline values: CDR1 SQVTM, CDR2 ANQGSEA. Deletions cut 4 bases from V and 10 bases from J, with 13 bases between. CDR3 sequence: CSVVGKSGAFF. Written as DNA, the CDR3 is TGCAGCGTTGTAGGGAAAAGTGGAGCTTTCTTT.

The chain has TRBV6-5 and TRBJ1-5, with D possibly matching TRBD1 (5 bases). The ends were cut back, 0 bases at V and 11 bases at J, with 14 bases in the middle. Looked up from germline, CDR1 is MNHEY and CDR2 is SVGAGI. The CDR3 consists of 14 residues. The CDR3 sequence: CASSYSSGQETQHF. CDR3 coding DNA: TGTGCCAGCAGTTACTCGTCAGGGCAAGAGACCCAGCATTTT.

The chain couples TRBV7-2 to TRBJ2-5, with D perhaps being TRBD1 or TRBD2 (6 bases each). This CDR3 has 15 residues. The V gene's germline CDR1 is SGHTA and CDR2 FQGNSA. Trimming cost V 6 bases and J 3 bases, with 17 bases left between them. The chain's CDR3 is CASSPPWGAKETQYF. For the CDR3, the DNA is TGTGCCAGCAGTCCTCCTTGGGGGGCGAAAGAGACCCAGTACTTC.

The chain carries TRBV19 and TRBJ1-5; the match to TRBD1 covers 9 bases. After removal of 7 bases from V and 5 bases from J, the junction contained 6 bases not matched to a gene. CDR3 length equals 14 residues. Germline CDR1 and CDR2: LNHDA and SQIVND (reference sequence). In nucleotides, the CDR3 is TGTGCCAGTACTCACAGGGGGCGATATCAGCCCCAGCATTTT. This codes for CASTHRGRYQPQHF. The whole variable domain, filled in from reference TRBV19 and TRBJ1-5, reads DGGITQSPKYLFRKEGQNVTLSCEQNLNHDAMYWYRQDPGQGLRLIYYSQIVNDFQKGDIAEGYSVSREKKESFPLTVTSAQKNPTAFYLCASTHRGRYQPQHFGDGTRLSIL.

The gene calls are TRBV5-4 and TRBJ1-4; 10 bases line up with TRBD1. The length of the CDR3 is 15 residues. Germline V gene lookup returns CDR1 SGHNT and CDR2 YYREEE (reference sequence). The J segment lost 5 bases and the V segment lost 5 bases, leaving 6 bases of the junction unmatched. CDR3 DNA: TGTGCCAGCAGTTCCGGGACAGGGGCGAATGAAAAACTGTTTTTT. Encoded protein: CASSSGTGANEKLFF.

This clonotype has only a few counts. The chain has TRBV2 and TRBJ2-5; 9 bases align to TRBD2. Trimming cost V 6 bases and J 5 bases; bases outside gene matches: 7. Per the germline V gene, CDR1 is SNHLY and CDR2 is FYNNEI. The CDR3 sequence is 14 residues long. The CDR3 sequence: CASSDKAGGETQYF. The CDR3 DNA sequence: TGTGCCAGCAGCGATAAAGCGGGAGGCGAGACCCAGTACTTC.

This clonotype was seen a handful of times. The gene calls are TRBV20-1 and TRBJ1-5, with 8 bases fitting TRBD1. With 5 bases clipped from V and 7 bases from J, the junction kept 7 bases outside the gene matches. Germline CDR1 DFQATT, CDR2 SNEGSKA (reference sequence). The CDR3 contains 13 residues. CDR3: CSASQGARQPQHF. The DNA for the CDR3 is TGCAGTGCTTCCCAGGGGGCGCGCCAGCCCCAGCATTTT.

As DNA, the CDR3 is TGTGCCAGCAGTGATCTTGCGGGAGAGGAGCAGTACTTC. Protein sequence: CASSDLAGEEQYF. The chain has TRBV25-1 and TRBJ2-7; TRBD2 agrees at 7 bases. Germline lookup yields CDR1 MGHDK and CDR2 SYGVNS. Losses at the gene ends were 3 bases for V and 7 bases for J; bases not matched to a gene: 6. This CDR3 region has 13 residues.

In its sample, this clonotype was seen many times. The genes are TRBV6-5 and TRBJ1-1, with a tentative D call TRBD1 (5 bases). CDR1 and CDR2 (germline): MNHEY, SVGAGI. Trimming left V 6 bases short and J 4 bases short, with 12 bases between. This CDR3 spans 13 amino acids. The CDR3 reads CASSSRVFTEAFF. CDR3 DNA sequence: TGTGCCAGCAGCTCCAGGGTGTTCACTGAAGCTTTCTTT.

In this sample, this clonotype turned up many times. The chain is built from TRBV7-6 and TRBJ2-7; no reliable D call. CDR3 size: 11 residues. CDR1 is SGHVS and CDR2 is FNYEAQ in the germline V gene. The germline V and J ends were trimmed by 4 bases and 5 bases, with 6 bases remaining between them. CDR3 amino acids: CASSSGDEQYF. CDR3 in DNA: TGTGCCAGCAGCTCCGGCGACGAGCAGTACTTC.

As to this clonotype: A much larger clone lies a single base off, so this may be a read error. The conserved phenylalanine or tryptophan normally closing the CDR3 is absent here, so this likely arose from a read error. This chain uses TRBV3-1 with TRBJ2-7, with TRBD2 matching over 7 bases. The CDR3 has 15 amino acids. Germline V gene sequence: CDR1 LGHDT, CDR2 YNNKEL (reference sequence). Unmatched junction bases numbered 11, after V lost 4 bases and J lost 5 bases. Here the CDR3 reads CASSPMAGAFNEQYS. The CDR3 coding sequence is TGTGCCAGCAGCCCCATGGCGGGAGCTTTCAACGAGCAGTACTCC.

This clonotype showed up many times. The rearrangement uses TRBV6-6 and TRBJ1-2, with 10 bases identical to TRBD1. Germline V lookup: CDR1 MNHNY, CDR2 SVGAGI (reference sequence). The CDR3 length is 15 residues. V was clipped by 2 bases and J by 2 bases; unmatched bases: 2. This CDR3 reads CASSYDRGPNYGYTF. The DNA of the CDR3 is TGTGCCAGCAGTTACGACAGGGGGCCAAACTATGGCTACACCTTC.

This clonotype was counted ten times or more. The chain combines TRBV24-1 with TRBJ1-4, with TRBD1 matching over 7 bases. Trimming took 8 bases from V and 6 from J; bases not matched to a gene: 11. The CDR3 runs to 15 residues. Per the germline V gene, CDR1 is KGHDR and CDR2 is SFDVKD. The CDR3 DNA sequence: TGTGCCACCAAAGGAAGCGGGACAGAAGATGAAAAACTGTTTTTT. Translated, it gives CATKGSGTEDEKLFF.

This clonotype was recorded many times. The V and J genes are TRBV2 and TRBJ1-1; D is perhaps TRBD1 (5 bases). CDR3 size: 12 residues. Germline V gene lookup returns CDR1 SNHLY and CDR2 FYNNEI. V lost 2 bases, J lost 8 bases, and 9 bases lay in between. The CDR3 loop is CASSERWGEAFF. The DNA for the CDR3 is TGTGCCAGCAGTGAAAGGTGGGGGGAAGCTTTCTTT.

This chain connects TRBV5-4 to TRBJ2-2; the match to TRBD1 covers 7 bases. The CDR3 loop spans 13 amino acids. Unmatched junction bases numbered 4, after V lost 4 bases and J lost 7 bases. Germline V lookup: CDR1 SGHNT, CDR2 YYREEE (reference sequence). The CDR3: CASSAGGDGELFF. In nucleotides, the CDR3 is TGTGCCAGCAGCGCAGGGGGAGACGGGGAGCTGTTTTTT.

This clonotype is a singleton in its sample. The chain has TRBV20-1 and TRBJ1-1; D perhaps matches TRBD1 (5 bases). The CDR3 covers 13 residues. Germline V CDR1 and CDR2: DFQATT, SNEGSKA (reference sequence). Trimming took 8 bases from V and 2 from J, leaving 15 bases between them. The CDR3 protein is CSLWGARNTEAFF. The CDR3 DNA is TGCAGTTTATGGGGCGCACGAAACACTGAAGCTTTCTTT.

This sequence joins TRBV12-3 or TRBV12-4 and TRBJ2-7, with 8 bases matching TRBD2. Losses at the gene ends were 9 bases for V and 3 bases for J; bases not matched to a gene: 13. The CDR3 is made up of 15 amino acids. For the CDR3, the DNA is TGTGCCAGTCAGTCCCGGGGGGGAGCTGGCTACGAGCAGTACTTC. Amino acid sequence: CASQSRGGAGYEQYF.

The chain carries TRBV5-1 and TRBJ1-2, with 7 bases that match TRBD1. Germline V gives CDR1 SGHRS, CDR2 YFSETQ. The CDR3 totals 15 residues. With V trimmed by 4 bases and J by 7 bases, 13 bases remained unmatched. The CDR3 sequence: CASSRDSLGDRGYTF. CDR3 bases: TGCGCCAGCAGCCGGGACAGCCTTGGAGACCGTGGCTACACCTTC.

The chain recombines TRBV18 with TRBJ2-2, with D unclear. From germline, CDR1 is KGHSH and CDR2 LQKENI. Trimming cost V 5 bases and J 5 bases, with 12 bases left between them. The CDR3 consists of 14 residues. CDR3 DNA sequence: TGTGCCAGCTCAAGGCAGGATCGGACCGGGGAGCTGTTTTTT. Its translation is CASSRQDRTGELFF.

This clonotype was seen repeatedly, ten times or more. This rearrangement joins TRBV5-6 to TRBJ1-5, with D unclear. Germline CDR1 and CDR2: SGHDT and YYEEEE. Deletions cut 5 bases from V and 11 bases from J, with 14 bases between. This CDR3 has 12 amino acids. This CDR3 is CASSPARGTQHF. The DNA for the CDR3 is TGTGCCAGCAGTCCTGCCCGGGGTACCCAGCATTTT.

A remark on this clonotype: A read error may be the cause here, since a much bigger clone is one base away. This sequence joins TRBV10-3 and TRBJ1-4; 9 nucleotides match TRBD1. There are 14 residues in the CDR3. Germline V CDR1 and CDR2: ENHRY, SYGVKD. The trim removed 11 bases at V and 7 bases at J, leaving 11 bases unmatched. DNA for the CDR3: TGTGCCCCGTCGGGACAGGGTTATAGTGAAAAACTGTTTTTT. Its protein product is CAPSGQGYSEKLFF.